The clone carrying this T cell receptor beta chain was detected only once. What it recognizes is unknown. The sample comes from a study of cytomegalovirus exposure and HLA in healthy donors. Study outcomes and limitations: Later work found most CMV-associated TCR beta chains apparently HLA-restricted.

Germline V gene lookup returns CDR1 SGHVS and CDR2 FNYEAQ. Trimming pared 5 bases from V and 6 bases from J, leaving 14 bases between. The CDR3 totals 14 residues. 60 Vbeta and 13 Jbeta primers were used in PCR. Clones were read by immunoSEQ multiplex PCR, and TCRdb kept only the in-frame ones, dropping some. The table records some 210,000 clones, about nine tenths of them present only once. This chain joins TRBV7-6 and TRBJ1-5; D remains unclear. This sequence was found in a man aged 25 to 40 in good health and CMV-seronegative. Material: PBMCs. The CDR3 reads CASSRDSGVQPQHF. The CDR3 DNA reads TGTGCCAGCAGCCGTGACTCCGGGGTTCAGCCCCAGCATTTT.